These 13 T cell receptor beta chains were sequenced from one sample in a study of cytomegalovirus exposure and HLA in healthy donors. PCR primers comprised 60 Vbeta and 13 Jbeta primers. This table comes from immunoSEQ multiplex PCR, and its TCRdb copy is limited to in-frame clones, with some not included. The repertoire has some 190,000 clones, 70% to 80% of them found once; the top ten carry around 1.5%. Material: PBMCs. These receptors originate from a man younger than 30 in good health and CMV-seronegative.

The chain employs TRBV6-1 and TRBJ2-7; the D gene is possibly TRBD1 (5 bases). This CDR3 comprises 13 residues. Germline V CDR1 and CDR2: MNHNS, SASEGT. Trimming removed 8 bases from V and 3 bases from J, with 14 bases in between. CDR3 DNA: TGTGCCAGCCGAGAGACAGAGCGCTACGAGCAGTACTTC. Residues: CASRETERYEQYF.

The V gene is TRBV5-1, the J gene TRBJ2-1, with TRBD2 matching 10 bases. The junction had 4 bases not matched to a gene; V was cut back by 2 bases and J by 5 bases. In germline, CDR1 is SGHRS, CDR2 YFSETQ. This CDR3 has 15 amino acids. CDR3 protein: CASSFIGLADNEQFF. The CDR3 region has the DNA TGCGCCAGCAGCTTCATCGGACTAGCGGACAATGAGCAGTTCTTC.

This sequence joins TRBV6-5 and TRBJ1-3, with D possibly being TRBD1 (5 bases). Germline V gives CDR1 MNHEY, CDR2 SVGAGI. The V gene lost 6 bases and the J gene lost 0 bases, with 9 bases spanning the gap. This CDR3 is built from 14 residues. The CDR3 coding sequence is TGTGCCAGCAGGACGGGGGTCTCTGGAAACACCATATATTTT. This gives the protein CASRTGVSGNTIYF.

The gene calls are TRBV2 and TRBJ2-1; 8 bases agree with TRBD2. The CDR3 runs to 15 residues. Germline V CDR1 and CDR2: SNHLY, FYNNEI. Trimming took 5 bases from V and 7 from J; bases not matched to a gene: 10. This CDR3 is CASSQGGTRGNEQFF. As DNA, the CDR3 is TGTGCCAGCAGTCAAGGGGGGACTAGAGGAAATGAGCAGTTCTTC. Together with reference TRBV2 and TRBJ2-1, the CDR3 gives the full variable domain: EPEVTQTPSHQVTQMGQEVILRCVPISNHLYFYWYRQILGQKVEFLVSFYNNEISEKSEIFDDQFSVERPDGSNFTLKIRSTKLEDSAMYFCASSQGGTRGNEQFFGPGTRLTVL.

The chain is built from TRBV13 and TRBJ2-5, with TRBD2 matching over 7 bases. The J call is uncertain, as TRBJ2-7 better fits the DNA end. The CDR3 length is 15 residues. Germline V lookup: CDR1 PRHDT, CDR2 FYEKMQ (reference sequence). The CDR3 sequence is CASSSSGVSSYEQYF. The CDR3 DNA is TGTGCCAGCAGCTCGAGCGGGGTTAGCTCCTACGAGCAGTACTTC.

The rearrangement links TRBV5-1 to TRBJ2-3, with a possible D match to TRBD1 (5 bases). CDR1 is SGHRS, CDR2 YFSETQ, per germline. Between the trimmed V and J ends, which lost 0 bases and 7 bases, there was a span of 12 bases. The CDR3 contains 14 residues. CDR3: CASSLEGSGNTQYF. CDR3 in DNA: TGCGCCAGCAGCTTGGAGGGCTCAGGGAATACGCAGTATTTT.

J is TRBJ1-2 and V is TRBV30; 10 bases match TRBD1. V shed 2 bases and J 7 bases; nucleotides not matched to a gene: 7. The germline V gene has CDR1 GTSNPN and CDR2 SVGIG (reference sequence). The CDR3 loop spans 14 amino acids. The CDR3 loop is CAWSPDRGRSGYTF. CDR3 nucleotides: TGTGCCTGGAGTCCAGACAGGGGGCGAAGTGGCTACACCTTC.

This clone has just one count. V gene TRBV6-6 combines with J gene TRBJ1-2; weak D call: TRBD1 (6 bases). Germline lookup yields CDR1 MNHNY and CDR2 SVGAGI (reference sequence). The CDR3 consists of 15 residues. Trimming shortened V by 6 bases and J by 0 bases, and 14 bases separated the two germline ends. The chain's CDR3 is CASRRDTSSNYGYTF. The CDR3 region has the DNA TGTGCCAGCAGACGGGACACATCGTCTAACTATGGCTACACCTTC.

The chain combines TRBV5-8 with TRBJ1-1; D perhaps matches TRBD1 (6 bases). The V end was cut by 2 bases, the J end by 7 bases, with 18 bases between. Germline lookup yields CDR1 SGHTS and CDR2 YDEGEE. CDR3 length equals 15 residues. In DNA, the CDR3 is TGTGCCAGCAGCTTTTGGGTCTCAGGGGCAAGTGAAGCTTTCTTT. As protein: CASSFWVSGASEAFF.

The chain has TRBV30 and TRBJ2-7, with D possibly matching TRBD2 (7 bases). V was shortened by 3 bases and J by 7 bases, with 22 bases between the two germline ends. The germline V gene has CDR1 GTSNPN and CDR2 SVGIG (reference sequence). The CDR3 totals 15 residues. The CDR3 loop is CAWSPGGGTSREQYF. For the CDR3, the DNA is TGTGCCTGGAGCCCTGGGGGAGGGACAAGTCGGGAGCAGTACTTC. The whole variable domain, filled in from reference TRBV30 and TRBJ2-7, reads SQTIHQWPATLVQPVGSPLSLECTVEGTSNPNLYWYRQAAGRGLQLLFYSVGIGQISSEVPQNLSASRPQDRQFILSSKKLLLSDSGFYLCAWSPGGGTSREQYFGPGTRLTVT.

This clone was found a few times. V is TRBV27 and J is TRBJ2-1; no clear D. The CDR3 runs 13 residues. V lost 4 bases and J lost 2, with 6 bases in between. Germline V gene data show CDR1 as MNHEY and CDR2 as SMNVEV (reference sequence). Here the CDR3 reads CASSYGAYNEQFF. In nucleotides, the CDR3 is TGTGCCAGCAGTTATGGAGCCTACAATGAGCAGTTCTTC.

This clone was seen a single time. V is TRBV20-1 and J is TRBJ2-1; D uncertain. The germline V gene encodes CDR1 DFQATT and CDR2 SNEGSKA (reference sequence). The CDR3 length is 11 residues. V was shortened by 5 bases and J by 9 bases, with 11 bases between the two germline ends. CDR3 amino acids: CSAYFLSEQFF. DNA for the CDR3: TGCAGTGCTTACTTCCTAAGTGAGCAGTTCTTC.

This chain connects TRBV9 to TRBJ1-5; D unclear. CDR3 length: 14 residues. CDR1 and CDR2 (germline): SGDLS, YYNGEE. V was trimmed by 3 bases and J by 2 bases, leaving 9 bases between them. CDR3: CASSAGLGNQPQHF. Written as DNA, the CDR3 is TGTGCCAGCAGCGCAGGTTTGGGCAATCAGCCCCAGCATTTT.